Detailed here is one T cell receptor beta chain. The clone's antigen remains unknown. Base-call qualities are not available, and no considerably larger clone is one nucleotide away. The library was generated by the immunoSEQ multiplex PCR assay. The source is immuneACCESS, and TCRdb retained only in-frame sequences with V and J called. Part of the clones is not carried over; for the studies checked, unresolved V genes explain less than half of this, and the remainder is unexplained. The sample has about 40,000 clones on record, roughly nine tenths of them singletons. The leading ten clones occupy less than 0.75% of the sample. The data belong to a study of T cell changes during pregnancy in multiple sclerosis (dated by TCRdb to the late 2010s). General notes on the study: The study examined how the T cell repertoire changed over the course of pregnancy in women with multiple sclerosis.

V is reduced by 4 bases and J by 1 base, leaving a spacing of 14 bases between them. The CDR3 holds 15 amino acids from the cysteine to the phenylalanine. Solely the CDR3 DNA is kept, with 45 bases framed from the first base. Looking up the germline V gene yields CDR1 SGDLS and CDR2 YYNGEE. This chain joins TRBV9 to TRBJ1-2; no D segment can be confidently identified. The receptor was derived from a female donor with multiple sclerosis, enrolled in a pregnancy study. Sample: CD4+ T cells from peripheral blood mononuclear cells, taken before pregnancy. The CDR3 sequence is CASSISPGNNYGYTF. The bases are TGTGCCAGCAGCATCAGCCCAGGTAATAACTATGGCTACACCTTC.